This TCR beta chain was sequenced in a study of shared clonotypes between healthy human individuals. About the study: Donors were a couple of women and a few men aged 18 to 49. Plates per donor: three CD4 naive, three CD4 memory, two CD8 naive, one CD8 memory. Broader study findings: When compared with the clonotypes that were shared by all four sorted-subset donors, the non-shared clonotypes turned out to have lower generation probabilities.

Notes on this clone: No antigen is known for it.

The study ran the assay at deep level. Libraries were prepared by immunoSEQ multiplex PCR; TCRdb keeps only in-frame clonotypes and omits some of them. The table includes approximately 1.5 million clones, around 98% detected once. Sequenced material: naive CD4+ T cells sorted from blood. As for subset: CD45RA+ positively selected. This TCR came from a man under 40 in good health.

The CDR3 DNA follows: TGTGCCAGCAGGACTAGCGGGAGGGCCTACGAGCAGTACTTC. This sequence encodes CASRTSGRAYEQYF. This chain connects TRBV6-1 to TRBJ2-7; 14 bases align to TRBD2. The trim removed 6 bases at V and 2 bases at J, leaving 0 bases unmatched. The germline gives CDR1 MNHNS, CDR2 SASEGT. There are 14 residues in the CDR3.